This record looks at one T cell receptor (beta chain) sequence and its context. It has no known antigen specificity. Base qualities are not at hand, and no much larger clone is one base apart. This specimen belongs to a study of Ad26.COV2.S vaccination and SARS-CoV-2 variants (TCRdb year 2021). Looking at the study overall: Donors in the vaccine arm were drawn from COV1001, a multicentre, randomized, double-blind, placebo-controlled phase I-IIa trial testing Ad26.COV2.S in healthy adults. Ad26.COV2.S was given intramuscularly at 5x10^10 or 1x10^11 viral particles, as a single shot or as two shots 56 days apart. The specificity and breadth of SARS-CoV-2-reactive T cell receptors after Ad26.COV2.S vaccination were assessed by TCRbeta repertoire sequencing. The TCR-sequenced set comprised about 30 samples: approximately 19 Ad26.COV2.S vaccine recipients, 5 placebo recipients and 8 SARS-CoV-2 convalescent individuals. Trial participants were randomized into five groups of five, in which low-dose or high-dose Ad26.COV2.S was given once or twice, or placebo was given on both occasions. Investigators did not know the trial group allocation while performing experiments and assessing outcomes. What the study reported, not specific to this receptor: Non-spike TCR breadth was comparable between vaccine and placebo recipients, consistent with the vaccine containing only spike. The authors noted that total T cell responses may have been underestimated by the TCR breadth and depth analyses. After vaccination, spike-specific CD8+ and CD4+ T cell responses were reported to show substantial breadth. Compared with placebo recipients, Ad26.COV2.S recipients showed higher spike-specific TCR breadth (P = 0.0014). The study was not powered for comparison of responses between vaccine doses or regimens.

The label giving this sample's treatment or condition can be read as: roughly 20 received Ad26.COV2.S at low or high dose, single or two shots; 5 received placebo; per-sample allocation not given. Repertoires of vaccine and placebo recipients were sequenced from samples collected on day 63 after the first injection. In Cohort 1b, about two dozen adults aged 18-55 years were enrolled at a single site in Boston, USA, between 29 July and 7 August 2020. Ad26.COV2.S was a replication-incompetent adenovirus type 26 vector that expressed a prefusion-stabilized SARS-CoV-2 spike protein derived from the original Wuhan strain. V is pared back by 0 bases and J by 4 bases, with 14 bases lying between the germline termini. The germline V gene sets CDR1 to SGDLS and CDR2 to YYNGEE. From the cysteine up to the phenylalanine, the CDR3 has a length of 15 residues. The DNA shown is the 45-base CDR3, in frame from base 1.

TCRbeta CDR3 regions were sequenced with the immunoSEQ Assay. After extraction, genomic DNA underwent amplification by bias-controlled multiplex PCR, followed by high-throughput sequencing. Regarding the original processing steps: To quantify the absolute abundance of each unique TCRbeta CDR3 region, sequences were collapsed and filtered. T cell fraction was estimated by normalizing TCRbeta template counts to usable DNA, which was measured by amplifying reference genes present in all nucleated cells. Repertoire TCRs were annotated as SARS-CoV-2-specific by exact matching of V gene, CDR3 amino acid sequence and J gene to a known reactive TCR set. The reference SARS-CoV-2 TCR set came from MIRA and was filtered for enrichment in COVID-19-positive ImmuneCODE repertoires, removing public or cross-reactive TCRs. Drawing on the MIRA antigens, annotated TCRs were analysed further at the level of specific ORF or position within ORF. Depth was the summed frequency of annotated unique rearrangements, while breadth was defined as annotated unique rearrangements over total unique productive rearrangements. Two-sided Wilcoxon rank-sum tests were applied when comparing TCR breadth between groups. TCRdb took this table from immuneACCESS and kept in-frame rearrangements with V and J called. Such tables lack part of the clones; where checked against another copy, unresolved V genes explain under half of the gap, and the rest is unexplained. The DNA gave D and trimming, while V, J and clone size come from that table. Present in this sample are about 410,000 clones, around nine tenths of which were seen just once. Around 2% of the sample comes from the top ten.

The source of this sequence is a person between 18 and 65 years old who received the Ad26.COV2.S COVID-19 vaccine or a placebo. The input for sequencing was peripheral blood, taken in a trial of Ad26.COV2.S vaccine versus placebo. Recombination connected TRBV9 to TRBJ2-7, with a weak D call of TRBD2 (5 bases match). The CDR3 region has the sequence CASSVDEGLGYEQYF. In nucleotides, the sequence is TGTGCCAGCAGCGTAGATGAGGGCTTGGGTTACGAGCAGTACTTC.